This T cell receptor (beta chain) was sequenced in a study of radiotherapy plus CTLA-4 blockade in lung cancer. Germline loops: CDR1 SEHNR, CDR2 FQNEAQ (reference sequence). The CDR3 has 12 residues. The table came from immunoSEQ multiplex PCR; TCRdb's copy has only in-frame clones and leaves some out. The sample has over 85,000 clones, roughly 85% seen once. As regards this clone: One end of the junction does not line up with germline, which may come from a read error.

This chain links TRBV7-9 with TRBJ2-5; the D is unclear. Material: peripheral blood, obtained from a patient treated with radiotherapy plus ipilimumab. This TCR was sampled from a human donor with non-small cell lung cancer that progressed on radiotherapy plus ipilimumab. The DNA of the CDR3 is TGTGCCAGCAGCTTAGGGATTCCGGAGCAAAACTTC. Protein: CASSLGIPEQNF.